This TCR beta chain came from a study of post-analysis software for immune sequencing data. Study information: There were relapsing-remitting, secondary progressive and progressive-relapsing multiple sclerosis among the disease courses included.

There are a few counts of this clonotype. Its target is not known. Prepared libraries of TCR beta cDNA carried unique molecular identifiers. TCRdb reprocessed the PCR reads via MiXCR and lists one record per CDR3 protein. In the table there are 750,000 to 950,000 distinct CDR3 sequences, approximately 44% of which are singletons. Germline V CDR1 and CDR2: KGHDR, SFDVKD. CDR3 length: 13 amino acids. V gave up 4 bases and J gave up 0 bases, with 6 bases separating them. Notes on the study in general: There were several TRBV segments more frequent in patients than controls, and TRBV5-6, TRBV5-1 and TRBV20-1 were among them. The F measure placed samples prepared in the same batch into strongly shared clusters.

Sample: blood. The source of this sequence is a girl aged 10 to 17 with multiple sclerosis. The V call is TRBV24-1, the J call TRBJ2-7; D gene unclear. The CDR3 bases are TGTGCCACCAGTGAACCCAACTCCTACGAGCAGTACTTC. This sequence encodes CATSEPNSYEQYF.